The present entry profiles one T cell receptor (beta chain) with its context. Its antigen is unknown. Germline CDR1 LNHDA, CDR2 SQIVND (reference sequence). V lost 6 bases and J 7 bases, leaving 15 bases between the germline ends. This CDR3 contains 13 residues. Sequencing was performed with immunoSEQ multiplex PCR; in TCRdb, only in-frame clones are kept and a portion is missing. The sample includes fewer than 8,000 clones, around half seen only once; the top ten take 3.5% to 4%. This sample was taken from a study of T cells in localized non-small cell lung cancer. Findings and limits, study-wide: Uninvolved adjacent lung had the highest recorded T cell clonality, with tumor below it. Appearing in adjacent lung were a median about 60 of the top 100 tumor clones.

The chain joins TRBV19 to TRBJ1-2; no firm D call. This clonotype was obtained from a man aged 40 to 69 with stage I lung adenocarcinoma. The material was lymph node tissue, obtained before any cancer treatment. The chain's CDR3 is CASSLPAIGGYTF. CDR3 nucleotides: TGTGCCAGTAGCCTCCCGGCCATTGGTGGCTACACCTTC.